These 32 T cell receptor beta chains originate from one sample sequenced in a study of shared clonotypes between healthy human individuals. Data came from immunoSEQ multiplex PCR; TCRdb stores just in-frame clones and leaves some out. The data show about 1.1 million clones, 77% seen once. The sequenced material came from memory CD4+ T cells from PBMCs. Subset: CD45RA-negative fraction. The origin of the receptors is a young man in good health. Some clones in this sample may be carry-over from other donors' samples.

V and J are TRBV19 and TRBJ2-1; TRBD2 is a possible D gene (7 bases). The germline gives CDR1 LNHDA, CDR2 SQIVND (reference sequence). The CDR3 runs 18 residues. V was trimmed by 1 base and J by 1 base, leaving 17 bases between them. CDR3 DNA: TGTGCCAGTAGTATAGGATCCGGGGGGCCGAGGTCCTACAATGAGCAGTTCTTC. Its translation: CASSIGSGGPRSYNEQFF.

V usage is TRBV7-9 and J usage is TRBJ2-7; maybe TRBD2 (9 bases). The ends were cut back, 7 bases at V and 0 bases at J, with 19 bases in the middle. Germline-derived CDR1 and CDR2 are SEHNR and FQNEAQ (reference sequence). CDR3 length: 16 amino acids. The CDR3 coding sequence is TGTGCCAGCATCCTAGCGGGGACAGGTAGCTCCTACGAGCAGTACTTC. Translated: CASILAGTGSSYEQYF.

This clone was found once. Here the CDR3 DNA reads TGCGCCAGCAGCCTTAGGCCGGGCGGGGAGCTGTTTTTT. Its protein product is CASSLRPGGELFF. V gene TRBV4-3 combines with J gene TRBJ2-2, with D hard to call. This CDR3 is built from 13 residues. Per germline, CDR1 LGHNA and CDR2 YSLEER. V lost 4 bases and J 7 bases, leaving 10 bases between the germline ends.

The CDR3 loop is CASSGPGTGYGETQYF. The CDR3 DNA sequence: TGTGCCAGCAGCGGCCCCGGGACAGGTTACGGCGAGACCCAGTACTTC. The chain uses TRBV5-6 and TRBJ2-5, with 8 bases lining up with TRBD1. The CDR3 covers 16 residues. Germline CDR1 reads SGHDT; CDR2 reads YYEEEE. The V segment lost 4 bases and the J segment 5 bases; nucleotides outside the gene matches: 13. Looking up the rest from reference TRBV5-6 and TRBJ2-5 gives the full variable domain: DAGVTQSPTHLIKTRGQQVTLRCSPKSGHDTVSWYQQALGQGPQFIFQYYEEEERQRGNFPDRFSGHQFPNYSSELNVNALLLGDSALYLCASSGPGTGYGETQYFGPGTRLLVL.

The sample holds a few counts of this clone. The rearrangement links TRBV6-5 to TRBJ2-2, with 10 bases aligning to TRBD2. CDR1 MNHEY and CDR2 SVGAGI come from the germline V gene. The CDR3 has 16 amino acids. Unmatched junction bases numbered 2, after V lost 0 bases and J lost 4 bases. The CDR3 nucleotides are TGTGCCAGCAGTTACTCGGCTAGCGGGGGCACCGGGGAGCTGTTTTTT. It codes for CASSYSASGGTGELFF.

The rearrangement joins TRBV5-1 to TRBJ2-3; D may be TRBD1 or TRBD2 (5 bases each). Germline loops: CDR1 SGHRS, CDR2 YFSETQ. The germline V and J ends were trimmed by 0 bases and 3 bases, with 23 bases remaining between them. This CDR3 has 19 residues. The CDR3 sequence is CASSLAGAGAYLGTDTQYF. CDR3 nucleotides: TGCGCCAGCAGCTTGGCTGGTGCCGGGGCTTACCTGGGGACAGATACGCAGTATTTT. The whole variable domain, remainder taken from reference TRBV5-1 and TRBJ2-3, is KAGVTQTPRYLIKTRGQQVTLSCSPISGHRSVSWYQQTPGQGLQFLFEYFSETQRNKGNFPGRFSGRQFSNSRSEMNVSTLELGDSALYLCASSLAGAGAYLGTDTQYFGPGTRLTVL.

V usage is TRBV6-1 and J usage is TRBJ1-1, with 8 nucleotides matching TRBD1. J lost 4 bases, V lost 8 bases, and 12 bases had no gene match. The CDR3 runs 15 residues. Germline CDR1 is MNHNS and CDR2 is SASEGT. CDR3 protein: CASGLGTGGGTEAFF. The CDR3 DNA reads as TGTGCCAGCGGCCTCGGAACAGGGGGGGGCACTGAAGCTTTCTTT.

This clone has more than one count but fewer than ten. The identical CDR3 is also encoded by other nucleotide sequences in the sample. The chain has TRBV4-2 and TRBJ2-1; no clear D. Trimming shortened V by 0 bases and J by 8 bases, and 5 bases separated the two germline ends. The V gene's germline CDR1 is LGHNA and CDR2 YNFKEQ. The CDR3 runs to 12 residues. CDR3 region: CASSQDRDEQFF. CDR3 nucleotide sequence: TGTGCCAGCAGCCAAGATAGGGATGAGCAGTTCTTC.

This clone was seen a single time. The chain has TRBV11-3 and TRBJ2-2; D is unclear. The CDR3 totals 12 residues. Germline V gene sequence: CDR1 SGHNT, CDR2 YENEEA. Trimming took off 0 bases at V and 7 bases at J, with 3 bases between the two ends. CDR3 DNA: TGTGCCAGCAGCTTAGATCTCGGGGAGCTGTTTTTT. As protein: CASSLDLGELFF.

The chain employs TRBV27 and TRBJ1-6; 7 bases line up with TRBD1. The length of the CDR3 is 15 residues. Trimming removed 7 bases from V and 7 bases from J; junction bases left unmatched: 10. Germline CDR1 reads MNHEY; CDR2 reads SMNVEV (reference sequence). CDR3 sequence: CASKSRTGSNSPLHF. In nucleotides, the CDR3 is TGTGCCAGCAAATCCAGGACAGGATCCAATTCACCCCTCCACTTT.

With regard to this clone: A read error likely explains this, since a far larger clone differs by one base. Other DNA sequences in the same sample also yield this CDR3. V usage is TRBV19 and J usage is TRBJ1-2; D may be TRBD1 (5 bases). V was shortened by 9 bases and J by 4 bases, with 18 bases between the two germline ends. Germline CDR1 and CDR2: LNHDA and SQIVND (reference sequence). There are 14 residues in the CDR3. Here the CDR3 reads CARGTGTNFYGYTF. CDR3 in DNA: TGTGCCAGGGGGACGGGGACTAACTTCTATGGCTACACCTTC.

The chain uses TRBV7-9 and TRBJ2-5; TRBD2 matches at 7 bases. Gene TRBJ2-7 matches the end of the DNA better, so the J call may be wrong. The CDR3 sequence is 13 residues long. Germline CDR1 and CDR2: SEHNR and FQNEAQ (reference sequence). For the CDR3, the DNA is TGTGCCAGCAGGCCCGCGGGAGATCACGAGCAGTACTTC. Amino acid sequence: CASRPAGDHEQYF.

This clone was counted a few times. The chain employs TRBV2 and TRBJ1-1; no reliable D call. Germline V lookup: CDR1 SNHLY, CDR2 FYNNEI. The CDR3 has 14 amino acids. V was clipped by 4 bases and J by 1 base, with 10 bases between them. The CDR3 nucleotides are TGTGCCAGCAGTGCGTGGGCGGGGAACACTGAAGCTTTCTTT. Encoded protein: CASSAWAGNTEAFF.

The chain recombines TRBV9 with TRBJ2-1; 9 nucleotides match TRBD2. The CDR3 is 15 amino acids. The germline V gene has CDR1 SGDLS and CDR2 YYNGEE. J lost 9 bases, V lost 0 bases, and 7 bases had no gene match. The CDR3: CASSVVAGEDGEQFF. In DNA form, the CDR3 reads TGTGCCAGCAGCGTAGTAGCGGGAGAAGATGGTGAGCAGTTCTTC.

This chain connects TRBV5-6 to TRBJ1-2; D is perhaps TRBD1 (6 bases). CDR1 is SGHDT and CDR2 is YYEEEE in the germline V gene. The CDR3 contains 14 residues. Trimming left V 0 bases short and J 7 bases short, with 13 bases between. The CDR3 loop is CASSLAGGWGGYTF. DNA of the CDR3: TGTGCCAGCAGCTTGGCCGGGGGCTGGGGTGGCTACACCTTC. Filled out from reference TRBV5-6 and TRBJ1-2, the complete variable domain reads DAGVTQSPTHLIKTRGQQVTLRCSPKSGHDTVSWYQQALGQGPQFIFQYYEEEERQRGNFPDRFSGHQFPNYSSELNVNALLLGDSALYLCASSLAGGWGGYTFGSGTRLTVV.

The V call is TRBV6-6, the J call TRBJ2-7; D ambiguous. The CDR3 is 13 amino acids. V was clipped by 8 bases and J by 1 base, with 12 bases between them. Germline assignment: CDR1 MNHNY and CDR2 SVGAGI (reference sequence). CDR3 in DNA: TGTGCCAGCTCTCGAGTAGGTTCCTACGAGCAGTACTTC. Protein sequence: CASSRVGSYEQYF.

The chain carries TRBV19 and TRBJ1-5; D is ambiguous. Trimming pared 5 bases from V and 9 bases from J, leaving 11 bases between. The CDR3 length is 12 residues. The germline V gene encodes CDR1 LNHDA and CDR2 SQIVND (reference sequence). This CDR3 reads CASSASFGPQHF. The CDR3 nucleotides read TGTGCCAGTAGTGCAAGCTTCGGGCCCCAGCATTTT.

The chain joins TRBV15 to TRBJ2-1; no reliable D call. V was trimmed by 0 bases and J by 12 bases, leaving 6 bases between them. CDR3 length equals 11 residues. Germline CDR1 is LNHNV and CDR2 is YYDKDF (reference sequence). CDR3 coding DNA: TGTGCCACCAGCAGAGAAGGGCGGCAGTTCTTC. It encodes CATSREGRQFF. Full variable domain (remainder filled in from reference TRBV15 and TRBJ2-1): DAMVIQNPRYQVTQFGKPVTLSCSQTLNHNVMYWYQQKSSQAPKLLFHYYDKDFNNEADTPDNFQSRRPNTSFCFLDIRSPGLGDTAMYLCATSREGRQFFGPGTRLTVL.

This clone came up once. This chain uses TRBV5-6 with TRBJ1-1; D is ambiguous. V was trimmed by 5 bases and J by 0 bases, leaving 14 bases between them. Germline V gives CDR1 SGHDT, CDR2 YYEEEE. The CDR3 length is 15 residues. The CDR3 nucleotides read TGTGCCAGCAGTCGTAGACCAGACCTGAACACTGAAGCTTTCTTT. Encoded protein: CASSRRPDLNTEAFF.

The V and J genes are TRBV30 and TRBJ1-5; D is unresolved. The CDR3 has 14 amino acids. Trimming took off 0 bases at V and 2 bases at J, with 8 bases between the two ends. CDR1 is GTSNPN and CDR2 is SVGIG in the germline V gene (reference sequence). The CDR3 nucleotides read TGTGCCTGGAGTGTAATGAACGGCAATCAGCCCCAGCATTTT. Its translation is CAWSVMNGNQPQHF.

The chain recombines TRBV4-1 with TRBJ2-4, with D possibly TRBD2 on 5 matching bases. With 3 bases removed from V and 1 base from J, the gap between germline ends came to 16 bases. CDR3 length: 17 residues. CDR1 is MGHRA, CDR2 YSYEKL, per germline. In DNA, the CDR3 is TGCGCCAGCAGCCATCCTAACGGGCGCGGGGCCAAAAACATTCAGTACTTC. Protein sequence: CASSHPNGRGAKNIQYF.

This clone was picked up many times. The chain employs TRBV5-4 and TRBJ2-7; 7 bases line up with TRBD1. Germline CDR1 is SGHNT and CDR2 is YYREEE (reference sequence). This CDR3 has 16 amino acids. V lost 4 bases to trimming and J lost 0 bases; unmatched junction nucleotides: 10. CDR3 protein: CASSRSGQANSYEQYF. In DNA form, the CDR3 reads TGTGCCAGCAGCCGGAGCGGACAGGCCAACTCCTACGAGCAGTACTTC.

V and J are TRBV7-8 and TRBJ2-7; the match to TRBD2 covers 10 bases. Unmatched junction bases numbered 11, after V lost 5 bases and J lost 4 bases. This CDR3 has 16 amino acids. The V gene's germline CDR1 is SGHVS and CDR2 FQNEAQ. As DNA, the CDR3 is TGTGCCAGCAGCCAGCGGGGGGGTAGCGGGAGTTACGAGCAGTACTTC. Translation gives CASSQRGGSGSYEQYF.

This clone was seen a few times. The rearrangement joins TRBV5-8 to TRBJ2-2, with D maybe TRBD2 (6 bases). The CDR3 extends over 16 amino acids. The V gene lost 4 bases and the J gene lost 2 bases, with 15 bases spanning the gap. Per the germline V gene, CDR1 is SGHTS and CDR2 is YDEGEE. The CDR3: CASSPYRSGNTGELFF. The DNA for the CDR3 is TGTGCCAGCAGCCCTTATCGTAGCGGAAACACCGGGGAGCTGTTTTTT.

This clone was picked up one time. The chain combines TRBV5-4 with TRBJ2-2, with D possibly matching TRBD2 (6 bases). From germline, CDR1 is SGHNT and CDR2 YYREEE (reference sequence). CDR3 length equals 16 residues. Trimming left V 4 bases short and J 0 bases short, with 13 bases between. The CDR3 DNA reads as TGTGCCAGCAGCACCCTGGGGGGAGCGAACACCGGGGAGCTGTTTTTT. It codes for CASSTLGGANTGELFF. Filled out from reference TRBV5-4 and TRBJ2-2, the complete variable domain reads ETGVTQSPTHLIKTRGQQVTLRCSSQSGHNTVSWYQQALGQGPQFIFQYYREEENGRGNFPPRFSGLQFPNYSSELNVNALELDDSALYLCASSTLGGANTGELFFGEGSRLTVL.

As concerns this clone: The sample holds other DNA sequences that translate to the same CDR3. The chain is built from TRBV28 and TRBJ2-2; the D is unclear. This CDR3 contains 15 residues. V was clipped by 4 bases and J by 2 bases, with 11 bases between them. In germline, CDR1 is MDHEN, CDR2 SYDVKM. The CDR3 spells CASSSAGSNTGELFF. DNA for the CDR3: TGTGCCAGCAGTTCTGCCGGGTCTAACACCGGGGAGCTGTTTTTT.

CDR3 residues: CASTGQGGFGNQPQHF. The CDR3 nucleotides are TGTGCCAGCACTGGACAGGGAGGATTTGGCAATCAGCCCCAGCATTTT. The genes are TRBV2 and TRBJ1-5; 8 positions match TRBD1. The germline V gene encodes CDR1 SNHLY and CDR2 FYNNEI. The junction had 10 bases not matched to a gene; V was cut back by 7 bases and J by 2 bases. There are 16 residues in the CDR3.

The genes are TRBV2 and TRBJ1-1, with unresolved D. V lost 7 bases and J 4 bases, leaving 10 bases between the germline ends. The germline gives CDR1 SNHLY, CDR2 FYNNEI. This CDR3 is built from 12 residues. The CDR3 loop reads CASNYGRTEAFF. The CDR3, as DNA: TGTGCCAGCAACTACGGTCGCACTGAAGCTTTCTTT.

The rearrangement links TRBV5-1 to TRBJ2-5; 10 nucleotides agree with TRBD2. The V gene's germline CDR1 is SGHRS and CDR2 YFSETQ. Trimming took 2 bases from V and 5 from J; bases not matched to a gene: 9. CDR3 length: 16 amino acids. CDR3 nucleotide sequence: TGCGCCAGCAGCTTAGGAGTAGCGGGAGGCCCGGAGACCCAGTACTTC. Its translation is CASSLGVAGGPETQYF. The full variable domain, rest sourced from reference TRBV5-1 and TRBJ2-5, is KAGVTQTPRYLIKTRGQQVTLSCSPISGHRSVSWYQQTPGQGLQFLFEYFSETQRNKGNFPGRFSGRQFSNSRSEMNVSTLELGDSALYLCASSLGVAGGPETQYFGPGTRLLVL.

Turning to this clone: Other DNA sequences in the same sample also yield this CDR3. The chain has TRBV5-1 and TRBJ1-2; D call uncertain. This CDR3 is 13 amino acids long. In germline, CDR1 is SGHRS, CDR2 YFSETQ. V lost 5 bases, J lost 3 bases, and 11 bases lay in between. CDR3 loop: CASSNPVDYGYTF. Here the CDR3 DNA reads TGCGCCAGCAGTAACCCCGTGGACTATGGCTACACCTTC.

The chain recombines TRBV2 with TRBJ1-1; D is ambiguous. V lost 6 bases, J lost 10 bases, and 15 bases lay in between. Germline V gene lookup returns CDR1 SNHLY and CDR2 FYNNEI. The CDR3 consists of 12 residues. The CDR3 sequence: CASSYDPEGAFF. The DNA for the CDR3 is TGTGCCAGCAGCTATGACCCCGAGGGAGCTTTCTTT.

This clone was found once. The chain carries TRBV5-1 and TRBJ2-3, with 8 bases that match TRBD2. J was trimmed by 5 bases and V by 0 bases; bases with no gene match: 14. CDR3 length: 18 amino acids. Germline loops: CDR1 SGHRS, CDR2 YFSETQ. This CDR3 reads CASSLVIAGGAREDTQYF. DNA for the CDR3: TGCGCCAGCAGCTTGGTTATCGCGGGAGGTGCCAGGGAAGATACGCAGTATTTT.